The rows below give T cell receptor beta chains drawn from one sample of a study of control samples from healthy donors and cancer patients. The data were produced by immunoSEQ multiplex PCR, yet TCRdb's version contains in-frame clones alone and is incomplete. The sample lists roughly 58,000 clones; 87% were seen once. The sequenced sample was PBMCs. The receptors derive from an older woman with lung cancer. Both conserved end residues are part of each CDR3. The D gene is left open where the match is weak. The size field is filled for only some rows; it gives once, few, many or a size class.

TRBJ2-3,TRBV4-2,TRBD1,.,CASSPWTGSTDTQYF,TGTGCCAGCAGCCCCTGGACAGGTAGCACAGATACGCAGTATTTT
TRBJ1-1,TRBV3-1/TRBV3-2,.,.,CASSQLTGTEAFF,TGTGCCAGCAGCCAGCTCACAGGGACTGAAGCTTTCTTT
TRBJ2-3,TRBV27,.,.,CASSSPPKDTQYF,TGTGCCAGCAGTTCCCCACCGAAAGATACGCAGTATTTT
TRBJ2-3,TRBV5-1,.,.,CASSLGRGGADTQYF,TGCGCCAGCAGCTTGGGTAGGGGAGGAGCAGATACGCAGTATTTT
TRBJ1-6,TRBV19,.,.,CASSTVQRSYNSPLHF,TGTGCCAGTAGTACCGTACAACGCTCCTATAATTCACCCCTCCACTTT
TRBJ2-3,TRBV6-6,TRBD1,.,CASSLGTAHDTQYF,TGTGCCAGCAGTCTAGGGACAGCACACGATACGCAGTATTTT
TRBJ2-7,TRBV24-1,.,.,CATGNRPRQDPYEQYF,TGTGCCACCGGAAACCGCCCCCGACAGGACCCCTACGAGCAGTACTTC
TRBJ2-3,TRBV25-1,.,once,CASTYGSSDTQYF,TGTGCCAGCACATACGGATCTTCGGATACGCAGTATTTT
TRBJ2-1,TRBV19,TRBD1,.,CASSRYSGTDEQFF,TGTGCCAGTAGTAGATACTCCGGGACAGATGAGCAGTTCTTC
TRBJ1-2,TRBV2,.,.,CASSPAASYGYTF,TGTGCCAGCAGCCCGGCAGCGAGCTATGGCTACACCTTC